These 14 T cell receptor beta chains came from one sample sequenced in a study of regulatory T cells in long-lasting Graves disease. Time point specified: persistent/refractory GD, antithyroid drugs over 5 years with positive TRAb. Generation of the TCR library employed RNA extracted from PBMCs. Arm-PCR of CDR3 regions and iRepertoire HTBI primers were the basis on which TCR beta libraries were built. TCRdb redid the calling of the multiplex PCR reads with MiXCR, one entry per CDR3 protein. Seen here are about 450,000 distinct CDR3 sequences, around 24% observed once, and the top ten hold approximately 26%. Sequenced material: peripheral blood mononuclear cells (PBMCs), taken when the disease was refractory, from a patient treated with antithyroid drugs. These receptors originate from a female donor with Graves disease.

This clonotype was counted only a few times. This chain uses TRBV18 with TRBJ2-7; D gene ambiguous. Trimming took off 5 bases at V and 3 bases at J, with 8 bases between the two ends. CDR3 length: 12 amino acids. From germline, CDR1 is KGHSH and CDR2 LQKENI. The chain's CDR3 is CASSASDYEQYF. For the CDR3, the DNA is TGTGCCAGCTCAGCTTCTGACTACGAGCAGTACTTC.

With regard to this clonotype: A single base separates this from a much larger clone, so it may be a read error. The CDR3 carries no conserved terminal phenylalanine or tryptophan, so it likely arises from a read error. The gene calls are TRBV7-2 and TRBJ1-1, with D hard to call. CDR3 size: 13 residues. The V and J ends lost 5 bases and 4 bases respectively, with 11 bases between them. Germline V CDR1 and CDR2: SGHTA, FQGNSA. The CDR3 sequence: CASSPSGITEAFL. The CDR3 DNA follows: TGTGCCAGCAGCCCAAGTGGGATCACTGAAGCTTTCCTT.

The chain employs TRBV27 and TRBJ1-2, with D maybe TRBD1 (5 bases). The CDR3 runs to 16 residues. Germline V lookup: CDR1 MNHEY, CDR2 SMNVEV (reference sequence). V lost 4 bases to trimming and J lost 0 bases, with 15 bases between them. DNA of the CDR3: TGTGCCAGCAGTTCAATCGCGGAGACAGCTAACTATGGCTACACCTTC. Protein: CASSSIAETANYGYTF.

This chain connects TRBV6-1 to TRBJ2-7; D is unclear. The ends were cut back, 5 bases at V and 6 bases at J, with 11 bases in the middle. The CDR3 totals 12 residues. The germline V gene encodes CDR1 MNHNS and CDR2 SASEGT. The chain's CDR3 is CASSYLAGEQYF. The DNA of the CDR3 is TGTGCCAGCAGTTACCTTGCTGGCGAGCAGTACTTC.

About this clonotype itself: The junction and the germline gene differ at one end; a read error may be behind it. The rearrangement links TRBV6-5 to TRBJ2-7, with TRBD1 as a possible D gene (6 bases). The CDR3 extends over 13 amino acids. Germline V gene sequence: CDR1 MNHEY, CDR2 SVGAGI. The CDR3 bases are TGTGCCGGCAGTTTGCAGGGGTCCTACGAGCAGTACTTC. This gives the protein CAGSLQGSYEQYF.

This rearrangement joins TRBV6-2 or TRBV6-3 to TRBJ1-6; D uncertain. Trimming cost V 6 bases and J 12 bases, with 9 bases left between them. Looked up from germline, CDR1 is MNHEY and CDR2 is SVGEGT. This CDR3 spans 11 amino acids. In DNA, the CDR3 is TGTGCCAGCAGCCCCCTTGGACCCCTCCACTTT. Its translation is CASSPLGPLHF.

This clonotype has just a few counts. The chain has TRBV6-5 and TRBJ1-1; D not certain. Germline loops: CDR1 MNHEY, CDR2 SVGAGI. This CDR3 contains 13 residues. Trimming removed 2 bases from V and 6 bases from J, with 10 bases in between. The CDR3 sequence: CASSYGVFAEAFF. CDR3 in DNA: TGTGCCAGCAGTTACGGGGTCTTCGCTGAAGCTTTCTTT.

Only a few counts were recorded for this clonotype. The chain has TRBV6-1 and TRBJ2-7; 8 bases are shared with TRBD2. CDR3 size: 16 residues. CDR1 is MNHNS and CDR2 is SASEGT in the germline V gene. The ends lost 7 bases at V and 4 bases at J; junction bases unmatched: 15. This chain's CDR3 is CASTNAGGRGTYEQYF. The CDR3 nucleotides are TGTGCCAGCACGAACGCGGGGGGTCGGGGTACTTACGAGCAGTACTTC.

The CDR3, as DNA: TGTGCCAGCAGTGAACGGGAGTACAATGAGCAGTTCTTC. It yields the protein CASSEREYNEQFF. The gene calls are TRBV25-1 and TRBJ2-1; D possibly corresponds to TRBD2 (6 bases). This CDR3 has 13 residues. CDR1 and CDR2 (germline): MGHDK, SYGVNS. V was cut by 2 bases and J by 4 bases, with 6 bases left in between.

The rearrangement links TRBV28 to TRBJ2-3; the match to TRBD2 covers 7 bases. Looked up from germline, CDR1 is MDHEN and CDR2 is SYDVKM. There are 15 residues in the CDR3. The V gene end was trimmed by 2 bases and the J gene end by 4 bases; junction bases not matched to a gene: 6. The CDR3 DNA sequence: TGTGCCAGCAGTTTAAGGGCGGGAGCGGCAGATACGCAGTATTTT. As protein: CASSLRAGAADTQYF.

The rearrangement uses TRBV7-9 and TRBJ2-3; D is possibly TRBD1 (6 bases). The CDR3 has 14 amino acids. Per the germline V gene, CDR1 is SEHNR and CDR2 is FQNEAQ (reference sequence). With 3 bases removed from V and 1 base from J, the gap between germline ends came to 8 bases. The CDR3 loop reads CASSLAGGTDTQYF. In nucleotides, the CDR3 is TGTGCCAGCAGCTTGGCAGGGGGCACAGATACGCAGTATTTT.

The chain has TRBV6-1 and TRBJ2-4, with 16 bases that match TRBD2. J was trimmed by 11 bases and V by 2 bases; bases with no gene match: 12. Per the germline V gene, CDR1 is MNHNS and CDR2 is SASEGT. This CDR3 comprises 18 residues. The CDR3 loop reads CASSEKLEAGTSGRVQYF. In DNA form, the CDR3 reads TGTGCCAGCAGTGAAAAATTGGAGGCCGGGACTAGCGGGAGGGTTCAGTACTTC.

The V call is TRBV27, the J call TRBJ2-5; TRBD2 matches 7 bases. This CDR3 comprises 15 residues. V lost 4 bases and J lost 2; bases outside the gene matches: 7. Per the germline V gene, CDR1 is MNHEY and CDR2 is SMNVEV (reference sequence). CDR3 amino acids: CASSSYPGGQETQYF. For the CDR3, the DNA is TGTGCCAGCAGTTCATATCCGGGAGGACAAGAGACCCAGTACTTC.

This clonotype was recorded at least ten times. The chain combines TRBV28 with TRBJ2-5; D is unresolved. The CDR3 extends over 12 amino acids. The germline V and J ends were trimmed by 9 bases and 5 bases, with 13 bases remaining between them. Germline V gene sequence: CDR1 MDHEN, CDR2 SYDVKM. In DNA form, the CDR3 reads TGTGCCAGTAGCATCGTAGGGGAGACCCAGTACTTC. Residues: CASSIVGETQYF.